These 26 T cell receptor beta chains were sequenced from one sample in a study of cytomegalovirus exposure and HLA in healthy donors. With 60 Vbeta and 13 Jbeta primers, the PCR was carried out. The method was immunoSEQ multiplex PCR; TCRdb's version includes in-frame clones alone and lacks a portion of them. Here the sample spans 60,000 to 90,000 clones, roughly 70% being singletons. Sample: PBMCs. These receptor sequences come from a woman in her 50s in good health and CMV-seropositive.

The J gene is TRBJ1-5, the V gene TRBV28; possible D gene TRBD1, 5 bases. The CDR3 has 15 residues. V was shortened by 7 bases and J by 0 bases, with 13 bases between the two germline ends. Germline CDR1 is MDHEN and CDR2 is SYDVKM. The DNA of the CDR3 is TGTGCCAGCACCTGGGGGGACGATAGCAATCAGCCCCAGCATTTT. Translating gives CASTWGDDSNQPQHF.

The J gene is TRBJ2-7, the V gene TRBV7-2, with TRBD2 as a possible D gene (6 bases). V was pared by 1 base and J by 0 bases, with 13 bases between. CDR1 and CDR2 from the germline V gene are SGHTA and FQGNSA. The CDR3 runs to 16 residues. The CDR3 is CASSLVPGASSYEQYF. CDR3 DNA sequence: TGTGCCAGCAGCTTAGTTCCGGGAGCTAGCTCCTACGAGCAGTACTTC. The variable domain in full, with the rest retrieved from reference TRBV7-2 and TRBJ2-7, is GAGVSQSPSNKVTEKGKDVELRCDPISGHTALYWYRQSLGQGLEFLIYFQGNSAPDKSGLPSDRFSAERTGGSVSTLTIQRTQQEDSAVYLCASSLVPGASSYEQYFGPGTRLTVT.

J is TRBJ2-5 and V is TRBV6-1, with D maybe TRBD1 (6 bases). The CDR3 spans 15 residues. Germline CDR1 MNHNS, CDR2 SASEGT. Trimming removed 7 bases from V and 1 base from J, with 16 bases in between. CDR3 sequence reads: CASNPFGQLQETQYF. The CDR3 region has the DNA TGTGCCAGCAATCCGTTCGGACAGCTCCAAGAGACCCAGTACTTC.

This clone was detected once. This chain uses TRBV4-3 with TRBJ2-2; TRBD2 agrees at 7 bases. This CDR3 region has 16 residues. From germline, CDR1 is LGHNA and CDR2 YSLEER. Trimming removed 1 base from V and 6 bases from J; junction bases left unmatched: 8. Here the CDR3 reads CASSQVSGAGAGELFF. The CDR3 region has the DNA TGCGCCAGCAGCCAAGTTTCAGGTGCGGGGGCCGGGGAGCTGTTTTTT.

This sequence joins TRBV5-4 and TRBJ2-1; 7 nucleotides line up with TRBD1. Germline CDR1 is SGHNT and CDR2 is YYREEE (reference sequence). Trimming removed 0 bases from V and 4 bases from J; junction bases left unmatched: 4. This CDR3 has 15 residues. CDR3: CASSLGGQSYNEQFF. The CDR3 nucleotides read TGTGCCAGCAGCTTGGGGGGACAGAGTTACAATGAGCAGTTCTTC.

This chain links TRBV20-1 with TRBJ2-1; D ambiguous. This CDR3 is 10 amino acids long. Trimming removed 3 bases at V and 15 bases at J, with 12 bases between. The germline gives CDR1 DFQATT, CDR2 SNEGSKA (reference sequence). In DNA form, the CDR3 reads TGCAGTGCTAGTACCGTCGACTTGTTCTTC. Translating it yields CSASTVDLFF.

The chain employs TRBV5-1 and TRBJ1-5, with D possibly being TRBD1 (6 bases). This CDR3 contains 14 residues. V was shortened by 2 bases and J by 6 bases, with 12 bases between the two germline ends. CDR1 SGHRS and CDR2 YFSETQ come from the germline V gene. CDR3 DNA sequence: TGCGCCAGCAGCTTTACAGGGCAGGGTCAGCCCCAGCATTTT. It codes for CASSFTGQGQPQHF.

The chain joins TRBV5-4 to TRBJ2-1; D might be TRBD1 (5 bases). Germline V gives CDR1 SGHNT, CDR2 YYREEE (reference sequence). The CDR3 spans 15 residues. V lost 0 bases and J lost 2, with 9 bases in between. In DNA, the CDR3 is TGTGCCAGCAGCTTGGACCCAGGGCCCTACAATGAGCAGTTCTTC. Its protein product is CASSLDPGPYNEQFF.

The rearrangement uses TRBV10-3 and TRBJ2-2; D might be TRBD2 (7 bases). Looked up from germline, CDR1 is ENHRY and CDR2 is SYGVKD. The CDR3 is 17 residues long. V gave up 0 bases and J gave up 5 bases, with 16 bases separating them. The CDR3 DNA reads TGTGCCATCAGTGAGTCGATGGGGGGGCGCAGAACCGGGGAGCTGTTTTTT. Its translation is CAISESMGGRRTGELFF.

V usage is TRBV7-6 and J usage is TRBJ2-2; no clear D gene. The germline V and J ends were trimmed by 5 bases and 0 bases, with 7 bases remaining between them. This CDR3 comprises 14 residues. Germline V CDR1 and CDR2: SGHVS, FNYEAQ. The CDR3 DNA is TGTGCCAGCAGCATATATCCGAACACCGGGGAGCTGTTTTTT. Protein product: CASSIYPNTGELFF.

The V gene is TRBV6-5, the J gene TRBJ2-7; a weak D match, TRBD2 (5 bases). Trimming shortened V by 0 bases and J by 1 base, and 7 bases separated the two germline ends. The CDR3 extends over 14 amino acids. CDR1 MNHEY and CDR2 SVGAGI come from the germline V gene. The CDR3 protein is CASSYSWESYEQYF. For the CDR3, the DNA is TGTGCCAGCAGTTACTCGTGGGAGTCCTACGAGCAGTACTTC.

This chain uses TRBV7-2 with TRBJ1-2; no clear D. In germline, CDR1 is SGHTA, CDR2 FQGNSA. The CDR3 sequence is 16 residues long. The ends were cut back, 4 bases at V and 6 bases at J, with 21 bases in the middle. The CDR3 reads CASSSAPIPDQDGYTF. The CDR3 DNA is TGTGCCAGCAGCTCTGCCCCTATACCAGATCAGGATGGCTACACCTTC.

The J gene is TRBJ2-5, the V gene TRBV5-1, with D possibly being TRBD1 (5 bases). Deletions cut 5 bases from V and 3 bases from J, with 17 bases between. The germline V gene encodes CDR1 SGHRS and CDR2 YFSETQ. The CDR3 is 15 residues long. The CDR3 here is CASSSGQAREETQYF. CDR3 DNA: TGCGCCAGCAGTTCAGGACAAGCCCGAGAAGAGACCCAGTACTTC.

This chain links TRBV27 with TRBJ2-1; TRBD2 matches at 12 bases. Germline V gives CDR1 MNHEY, CDR2 SMNVEV (reference sequence). The V and J ends lost 4 bases and 8 bases, in that order; junction bases with no gene match: 6. The CDR3 is 15 amino acids. CDR3 bases: TGTGCCAGCAGTTCTCTAGCGGGAGGGCCATATGAGCAGTTCTTC. This encodes CASSSLAGGPYEQFF.

V usage is TRBV11-2 and J usage is TRBJ2-5, with 9 positions matching TRBD2. Germline CDR1 SGHAT, CDR2 FQNNGV. The CDR3 has 16 amino acids. The V and J ends lost 1 base and 6 bases, in that order; junction bases with no gene match: 9. Written as DNA, the CDR3 is TGTGCCAGCAGCTTAGGGGGATTTAGCGGGGGCAAGACCCAGTACTTC. It encodes CASSLGGFSGGKTQYF. Full variable domain (rest looked up from reference TRBV11-2 and TRBJ2-5): EAGVAQSPRYKIIEKRQSVAFWCNPISGHATLYWYQQILGQGPKLLIQFQNNGVVDDSQLPKDRFSAERLKGVDSTLKIQPAKLEDSAVYLCASSLGGFSGGKTQYFGPGTRLLVL.

This clone showed up many times. This chain's CDR3 is CASSPQGGDQPQHF. In DNA form, the CDR3 reads TGTGCCAGCAGTCCCCAGGGGGGTGATCAGCCCCAGCATTTT. V is TRBV6-6 and J is TRBJ1-5, with 7 bases lining up with TRBD1. Trimming took 5 bases from V and 5 from J; bases not matched to a gene: 6. From germline, CDR1 is MNHNY and CDR2 SVGAGI (reference sequence). The CDR3 has 14 amino acids.

This clone was seen just once. The V and J genes are TRBV6-1 and TRBJ2-5, with 10 bases aligning to TRBD1. The CDR3 runs 14 residues. Germline CDR1 is MNHNS and CDR2 is SASEGT. The V and J ends lost 6 bases and 5 bases, in that order; junction bases with no gene match: 6. CDR3: CASRALDRGETQYF. For the CDR3, the DNA is TGTGCCAGCAGGGCCCTGGACAGGGGGGAGACCCAGTACTTC.

The chain is built from TRBV9 and TRBJ1-1, with D perhaps TRBD1 (5 bases). Germline CDR1 reads SGDLS; CDR2 reads YYNGEE. Trimming shortened V by 4 bases and J by 1 base, and 11 bases separated the two germline ends. The CDR3 consists of 14 residues. The CDR3 nucleotides are TGTGCCAGCAGCACCGACAGTAGGAACACTGAAGCTTTCTTT. Translating gives CASSTDSRNTEAFF.

This chain connects TRBV5-4 to TRBJ1-6; 7 bases are shared with TRBD1. The junction had 8 bases not matched to a gene; V was cut back by 4 bases and J by 7 bases. The CDR3 consists of 15 residues. Looked up from germline, CDR1 is SGHNT and CDR2 is YYREEE (reference sequence). CDR3 in DNA: TGTGCCAGCAGCGTCCTGCAGGGGGTGAATTCACCCCTCCACTTT. The encoded protein is CASSVLQGVNSPLHF.

This clone was seen a handful of times. The genes are TRBV4-1 and TRBJ2-7, with TRBD2 as a possible D gene (6 bases). Germline CDR1 and CDR2: MGHRA and YSYEKL. This CDR3 has 14 amino acids. V lost 4 bases and J lost 6, with 16 bases in between. In DNA form, the CDR3 reads TGCGCCAGCAGCCTAGCGACTAGTCTTACCGAGCAGTACTTC. Protein: CASSLATSLTEQYF.

This chain links TRBV7-3 with TRBJ1-2; 8 bases are shared with TRBD1. V gave up 2 bases and J gave up 6 bases; unmatched junction bases: 2. CDR3 length: 13 amino acids. Germline assignment: CDR1 SGHTA and CDR2 FQGTGA. This CDR3 is CASSLAGGDGYTF. Written as DNA, the CDR3 is TGTGCCAGCAGCTTAGCAGGGGGCGATGGCTACACCTTC.

The rearrangement links TRBV12-5 to TRBJ1-2; D unclear. CDR1 LGHNT and CDR2 FRNRAP come from the germline V gene. The germline V and J ends were trimmed by 1 base and 4 bases, with 7 bases remaining between them. This CDR3 is built from 13 residues. As DNA, the CDR3 is TGTGCTAGTGGTTTGGCAGGACTCTATGGCTACACCTTC. The encoded protein is CASGLAGLYGYTF.

DNA of the CDR3: TGTGCCAGCAGTCCGATGCCCGGCCGGGACTATTCCGAACGAGCCAAAAACATTCAGTACTTC. Protein product: CASSPMPGRDYSERAKNIQYF. This chain connects TRBV27 to TRBJ2-4, with 7 bases lining up with TRBD2. The trim removed 5 bases at V and 0 bases at J, leaving 22 bases unmatched. From germline, CDR1 is MNHEY and CDR2 SMNVEV (reference sequence). This CDR3 is 21 amino acids long.

The chain recombines TRBV5-4 with TRBJ2-3; possible D gene TRBD1, 6 bases. Deletions cut 1 base from V and 2 bases from J, with 8 bases between. The germline CDR1 and CDR2 sequences are SGHNT and YYREEE (reference sequence). The CDR3 contains 14 residues. CDR3 protein: CASSLPGATDTQYF. The CDR3 nucleotides read TGTGCCAGCAGCTTGCCAGGGGCCACAGATACGCAGTATTTT.

The chain recombines TRBV6-4 with TRBJ2-6; D might be TRBD2 (6 bases). The V end lost 5 bases, the J end lost 3 bases, and 14 bases lay between the germline ends. Germline V gene sequence: CDR1 MRHNA, CDR2 SNTAGT. The CDR3 consists of 16 residues. CDR3 nucleotides: TGTGCCAGCAGTAAGGCGGGAAGAGATGGGGCCAACGTCCTGACTTTC. Translating gives CASSKAGRDGANVLTF.

The V and J genes are TRBV10-3 and TRBJ2-7; TRBD1 aligns across 9 bases. J gave up 4 bases and V 8 bases, and 3 bases lay outside the gene matches. CDR1 and CDR2 (germline): ENHRY, SYGVKD. The CDR3 is 12 residues long. The CDR3 DNA reads TGTGCCATCGGGACAGGGAGTTACGAGCAGTACTTC. The encoded protein is CAIGTGSYEQYF.